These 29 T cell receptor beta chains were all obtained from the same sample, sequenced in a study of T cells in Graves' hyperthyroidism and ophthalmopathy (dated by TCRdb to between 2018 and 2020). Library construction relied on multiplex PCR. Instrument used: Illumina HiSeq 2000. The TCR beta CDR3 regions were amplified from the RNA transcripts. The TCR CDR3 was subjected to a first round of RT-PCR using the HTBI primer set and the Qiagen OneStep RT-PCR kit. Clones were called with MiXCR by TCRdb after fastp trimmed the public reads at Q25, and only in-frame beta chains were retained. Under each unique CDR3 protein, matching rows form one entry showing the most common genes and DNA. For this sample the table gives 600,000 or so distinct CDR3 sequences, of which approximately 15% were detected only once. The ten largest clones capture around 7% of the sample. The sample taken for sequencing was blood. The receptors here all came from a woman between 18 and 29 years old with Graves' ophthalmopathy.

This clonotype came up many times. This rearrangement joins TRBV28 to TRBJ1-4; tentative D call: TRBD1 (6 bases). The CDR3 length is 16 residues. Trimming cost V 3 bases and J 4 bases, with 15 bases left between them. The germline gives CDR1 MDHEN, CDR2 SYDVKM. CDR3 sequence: CASSFSDSQFNEKLFF. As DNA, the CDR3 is TGTGCCAGCAGTTTCTCGGACAGTCAGTTTAATGAAAAACTGTTTTTT. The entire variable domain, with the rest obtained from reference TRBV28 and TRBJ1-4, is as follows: DVKVTQSSRYLVKRTGEKVFLECVQDMDHENMFWYRQDPGLGLRLIYFSYDVKMKEKGDIPEGYSVSREKKERFSLILESASTNQTSMYLCASSFSDSQFNEKLFFGSGTQLSVL.

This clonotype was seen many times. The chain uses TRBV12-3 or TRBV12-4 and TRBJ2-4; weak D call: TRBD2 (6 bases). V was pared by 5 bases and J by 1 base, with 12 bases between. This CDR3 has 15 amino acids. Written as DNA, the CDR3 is TGTGCCAGCAGTGTGGGAGGAAAGGCCAAAAACATTCAGTACTTC. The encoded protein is CASSVGGKAKNIQYF.

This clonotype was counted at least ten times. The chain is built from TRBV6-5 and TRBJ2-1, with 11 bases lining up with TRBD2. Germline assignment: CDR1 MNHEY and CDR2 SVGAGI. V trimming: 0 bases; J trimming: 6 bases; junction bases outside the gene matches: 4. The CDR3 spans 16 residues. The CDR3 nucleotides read TGTGCCAGCAGTTACTCGGGGGGACTAGCGGCCAATGAGCAGTTCTTC. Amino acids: CASSYSGGLAANEQFF.

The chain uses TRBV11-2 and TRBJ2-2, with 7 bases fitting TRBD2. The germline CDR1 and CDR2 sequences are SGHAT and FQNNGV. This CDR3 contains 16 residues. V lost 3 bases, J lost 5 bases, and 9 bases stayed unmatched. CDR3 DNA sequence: TGTGCCAGCAGCTTGGATTTCCTAGCGGAGACCGGGGAGCTGTTTTTT. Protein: CASSLDFLAETGELFF.

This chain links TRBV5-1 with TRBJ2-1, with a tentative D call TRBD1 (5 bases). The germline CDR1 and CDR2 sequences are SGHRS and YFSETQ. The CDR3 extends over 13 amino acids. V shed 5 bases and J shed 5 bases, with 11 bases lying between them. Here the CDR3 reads CASSWSDNNEQFF. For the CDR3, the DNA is TGCGCCAGCAGTTGGTCGGACAACAATGAGCAGTTCTTC.

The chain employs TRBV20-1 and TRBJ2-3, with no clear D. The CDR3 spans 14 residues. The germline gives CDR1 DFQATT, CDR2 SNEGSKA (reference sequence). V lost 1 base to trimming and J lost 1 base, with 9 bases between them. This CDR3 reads CSARGWAGTDTQYF. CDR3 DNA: TGCAGTGCTAGAGGTTGGGCAGGCACAGATACGCAGTATTTT.

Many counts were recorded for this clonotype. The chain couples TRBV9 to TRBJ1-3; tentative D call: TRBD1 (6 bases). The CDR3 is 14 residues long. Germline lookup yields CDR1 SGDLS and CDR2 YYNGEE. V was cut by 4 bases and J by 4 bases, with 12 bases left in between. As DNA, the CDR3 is TGTGCCAGCAGCTCTACAGGGCTCGGAAACACCATATATTTT. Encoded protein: CASSSTGLGNTIYF.

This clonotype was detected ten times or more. The CDR3, as DNA: TGTGCCATCAAAGACTCGGGAGGGATCCAAGAGACCCAGTACTTC. It encodes CAIKDSGGIQETQYF. This chain connects TRBV10-3 to TRBJ2-5; 8 nucleotides line up with TRBD2. V gave up 7 bases and J gave up 1 base; unmatched junction bases: 8. This CDR3 has 15 residues. From germline, CDR1 is ENHRY and CDR2 SYGVKD.

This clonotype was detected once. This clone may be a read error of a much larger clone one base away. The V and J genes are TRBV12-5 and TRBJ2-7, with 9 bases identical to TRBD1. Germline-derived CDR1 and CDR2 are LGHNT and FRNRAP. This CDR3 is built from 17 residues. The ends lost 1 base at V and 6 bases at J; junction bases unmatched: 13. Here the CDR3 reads CASGLGVPGQGDGEQYF. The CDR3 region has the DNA TGTGCTAGTGGTTTGGGAGTCCCGGGACAGGGCGATGGCGAGCAGTACTTC.

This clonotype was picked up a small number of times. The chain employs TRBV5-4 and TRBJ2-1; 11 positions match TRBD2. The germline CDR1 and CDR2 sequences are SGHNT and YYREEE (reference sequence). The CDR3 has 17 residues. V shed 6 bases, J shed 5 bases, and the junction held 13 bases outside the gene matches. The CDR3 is CASTPPLSGRDHNEQFF. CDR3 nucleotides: TGTGCCAGCACCCCTCCCCTTAGCGGGAGGGATCACAATGAGCAGTTCTTC.

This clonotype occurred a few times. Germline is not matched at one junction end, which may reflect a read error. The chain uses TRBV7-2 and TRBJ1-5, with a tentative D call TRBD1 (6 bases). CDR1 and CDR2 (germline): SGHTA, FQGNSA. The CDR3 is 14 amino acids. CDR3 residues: CAISQRGANQPQHF. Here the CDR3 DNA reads TGTGCCATCAGCCAAAGGGGGGCCAACCAGCCCCAGCATTTT.

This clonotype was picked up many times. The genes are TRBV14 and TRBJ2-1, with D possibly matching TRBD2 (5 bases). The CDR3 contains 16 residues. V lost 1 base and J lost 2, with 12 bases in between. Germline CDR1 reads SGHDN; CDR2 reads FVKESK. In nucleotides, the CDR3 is TGTGCCAGCAGCCAAGTTGGAGGAGCCGCCTACAATGAGCAGTTCTTC. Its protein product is CASSQVGGAAYNEQFF.

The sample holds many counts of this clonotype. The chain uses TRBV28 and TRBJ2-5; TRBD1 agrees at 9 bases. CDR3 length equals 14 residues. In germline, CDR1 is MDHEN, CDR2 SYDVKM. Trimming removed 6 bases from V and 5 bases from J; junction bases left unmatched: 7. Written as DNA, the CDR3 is TGTGCCAGCAGGGGGACAGGGCCGAGGGAGACCCAGTACTTC. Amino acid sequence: CASRGTGPRETQYF.

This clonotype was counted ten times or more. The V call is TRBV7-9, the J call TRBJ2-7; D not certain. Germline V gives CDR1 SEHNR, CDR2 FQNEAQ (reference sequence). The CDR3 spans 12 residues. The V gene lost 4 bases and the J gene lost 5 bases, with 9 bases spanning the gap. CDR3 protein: CASSSGGDEQYF. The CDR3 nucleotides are TGTGCCAGCAGCTCCGGCGGAGACGAGCAGTACTTC.

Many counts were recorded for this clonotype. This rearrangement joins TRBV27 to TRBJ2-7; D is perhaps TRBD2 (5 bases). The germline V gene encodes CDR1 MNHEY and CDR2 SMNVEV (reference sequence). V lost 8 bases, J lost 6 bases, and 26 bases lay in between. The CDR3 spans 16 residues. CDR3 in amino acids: CASRTLAGSLATEQYF. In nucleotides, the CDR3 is TGTGCCAGCCGAACCCTAGCCGGTTCCCTGGCAACCGAGCAGTACTTC.

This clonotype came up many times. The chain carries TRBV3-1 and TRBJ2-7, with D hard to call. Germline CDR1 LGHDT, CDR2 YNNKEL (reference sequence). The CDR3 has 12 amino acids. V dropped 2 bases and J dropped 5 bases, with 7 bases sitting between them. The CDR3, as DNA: TGTGCCAGCAGCCAACCATTTCACGAGCAGTACTTC. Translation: CASSQPFHEQYF.

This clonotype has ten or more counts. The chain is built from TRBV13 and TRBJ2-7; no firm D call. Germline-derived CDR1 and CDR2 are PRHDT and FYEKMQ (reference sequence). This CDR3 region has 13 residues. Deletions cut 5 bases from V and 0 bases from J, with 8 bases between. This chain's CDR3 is CASSTTYSYEQYF. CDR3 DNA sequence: TGTGCCAGCAGCACGACTTACTCCTACGAGCAGTACTTC.

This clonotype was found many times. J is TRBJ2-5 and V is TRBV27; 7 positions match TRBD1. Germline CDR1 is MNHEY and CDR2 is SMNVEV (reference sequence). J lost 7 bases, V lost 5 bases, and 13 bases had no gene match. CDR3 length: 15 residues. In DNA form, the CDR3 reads TGTGCCAGCAGTCCCCCCGGGACAGTCCGTGGGACCCAGTACTTC. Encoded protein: CASSPPGTVRGTQYF.

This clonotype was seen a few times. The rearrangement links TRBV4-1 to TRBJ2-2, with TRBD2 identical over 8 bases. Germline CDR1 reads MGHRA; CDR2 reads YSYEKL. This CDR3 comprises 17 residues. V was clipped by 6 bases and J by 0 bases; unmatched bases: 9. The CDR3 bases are TGCGCCAGCAGAAAGCAACGGGAGGGAGCGAACACCGGGGAGCTGTTTTTT. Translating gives CASRKQREGANTGELFF.

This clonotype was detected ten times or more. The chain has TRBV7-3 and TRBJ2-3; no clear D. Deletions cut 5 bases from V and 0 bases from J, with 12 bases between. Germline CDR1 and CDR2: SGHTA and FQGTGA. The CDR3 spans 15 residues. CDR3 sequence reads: CASSPSRTSTDTQYF. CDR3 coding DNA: TGTGCCAGCAGCCCGTCTAGAACTAGCACAGATACGCAGTATTTT.

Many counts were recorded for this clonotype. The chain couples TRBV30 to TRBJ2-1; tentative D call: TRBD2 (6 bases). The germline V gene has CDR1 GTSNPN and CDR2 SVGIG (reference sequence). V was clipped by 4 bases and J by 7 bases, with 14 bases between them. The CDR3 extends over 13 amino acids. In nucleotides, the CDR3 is TGTGCCTGGATTAGCGGATATCGGAATGAGCAGTTCTTC. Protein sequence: CAWISGYRNEQFF.

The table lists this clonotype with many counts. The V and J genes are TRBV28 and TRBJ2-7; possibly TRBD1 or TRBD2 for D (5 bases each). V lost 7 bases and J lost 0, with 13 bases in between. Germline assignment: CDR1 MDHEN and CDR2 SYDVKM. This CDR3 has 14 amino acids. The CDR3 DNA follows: TGTGCCAGCACCGTCGAGGGGAACTCCTACGAGCAGTACTTC. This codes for CASTVEGNSYEQYF.

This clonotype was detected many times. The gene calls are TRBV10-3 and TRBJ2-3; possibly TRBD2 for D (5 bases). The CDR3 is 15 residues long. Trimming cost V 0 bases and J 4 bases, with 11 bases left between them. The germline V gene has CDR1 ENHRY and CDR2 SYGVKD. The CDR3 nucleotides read TGTGCCATCAGTGAGTCGAGGGCAGGACCAGATACGCAGTATTTT. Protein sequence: CAISESRAGPDTQYF.

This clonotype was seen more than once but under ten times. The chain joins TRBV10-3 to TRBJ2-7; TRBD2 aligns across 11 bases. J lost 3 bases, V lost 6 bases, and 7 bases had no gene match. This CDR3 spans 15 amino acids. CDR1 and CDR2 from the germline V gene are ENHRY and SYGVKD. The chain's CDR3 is CAIRTGLAEIYEQYF. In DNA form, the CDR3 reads TGTGCCATCAGGACGGGACTAGCGGAAATCTACGAGCAGTACTTC.

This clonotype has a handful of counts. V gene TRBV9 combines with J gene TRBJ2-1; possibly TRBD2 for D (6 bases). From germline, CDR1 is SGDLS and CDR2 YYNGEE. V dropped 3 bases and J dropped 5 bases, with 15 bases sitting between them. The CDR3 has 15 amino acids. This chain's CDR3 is CASSAGDGINNEQFF. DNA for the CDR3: TGTGCCAGCAGCGCGGGGGATGGTATAAACAATGAGCAGTTCTTC. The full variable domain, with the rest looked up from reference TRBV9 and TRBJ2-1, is DSGVTQTPKHLITATGQRVTLRCSPRSGDLSVYWYQQSLDQGLQFLIQYYNGEERAKGNILERFSAQQFPDLHSELNLSSLELGDSALYFCASSAGDGINNEQFFGPGTRLTVL.

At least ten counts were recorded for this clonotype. The CDR3 loop reads CASSQYRRHCVAFF. Written as DNA, the CDR3 is TGTGCCAGCAGCCAATATCGACGACACTGTGTAGCTTTCTTT. The rearrangement uses TRBV2 and TRBJ1-1; no firm D call. V lost 6 bases and J 10 bases, leaving 21 bases between the germline ends. The CDR3 spans 14 residues. Germline V gene data show CDR1 as SNHLY and CDR2 as FYNNEI.

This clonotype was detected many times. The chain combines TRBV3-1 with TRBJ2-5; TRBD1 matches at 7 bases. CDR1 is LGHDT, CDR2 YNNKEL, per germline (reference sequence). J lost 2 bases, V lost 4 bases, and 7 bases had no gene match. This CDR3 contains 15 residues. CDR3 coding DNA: TGTGCCAGCAGCCTCGCTACGGGACAGCAAGAGACCCAGTACTTC. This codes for CASSLATGQQETQYF.

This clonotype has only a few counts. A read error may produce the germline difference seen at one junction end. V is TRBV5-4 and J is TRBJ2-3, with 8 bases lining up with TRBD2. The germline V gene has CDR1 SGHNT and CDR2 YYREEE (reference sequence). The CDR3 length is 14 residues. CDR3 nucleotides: TGTGCCTGCAGCTTTAGCGGGACCACAGATACGCAGTATTTT. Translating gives CACSFSGTTDTQYF. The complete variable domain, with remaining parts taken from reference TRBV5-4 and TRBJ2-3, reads ETGVTQSPTHLIKTRGQQVTLRCSSQSGHNTVSWYQQALGQGPQFIFQYYREEENGRGNFPPRFSGLQFPNYSSELNVNALELDDSALYLCACSFSGTTDTQYFGPGTRLTVL.

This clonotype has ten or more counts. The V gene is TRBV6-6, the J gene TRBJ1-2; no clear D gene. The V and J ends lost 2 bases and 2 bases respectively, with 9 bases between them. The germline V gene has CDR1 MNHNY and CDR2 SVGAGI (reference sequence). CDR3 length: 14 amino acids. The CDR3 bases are TGTGCCAGCAGTTACCGTAACAGCAACTATGGCTACACCTTC. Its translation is CASSYRNSNYGYTF.